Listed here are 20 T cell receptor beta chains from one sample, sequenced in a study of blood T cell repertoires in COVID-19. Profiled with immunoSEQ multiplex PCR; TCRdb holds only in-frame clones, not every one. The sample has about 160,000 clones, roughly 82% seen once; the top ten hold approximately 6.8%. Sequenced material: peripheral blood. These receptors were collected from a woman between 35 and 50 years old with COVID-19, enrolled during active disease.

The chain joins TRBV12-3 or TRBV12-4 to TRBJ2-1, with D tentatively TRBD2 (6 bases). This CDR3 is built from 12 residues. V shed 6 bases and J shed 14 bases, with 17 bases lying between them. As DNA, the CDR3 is TGTGCCAGCAGAATTAGCGGAGCCGAGGAGTTCTTC. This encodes CASRISGAEEFF.

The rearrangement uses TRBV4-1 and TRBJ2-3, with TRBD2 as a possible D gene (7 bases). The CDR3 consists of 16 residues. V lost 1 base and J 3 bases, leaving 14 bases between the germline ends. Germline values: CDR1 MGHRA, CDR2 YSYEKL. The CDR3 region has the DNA TGCGCCAGCAGCCAAGCGGTAGGGGGGGGTACAGATACGCAGTATTTT. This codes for CASSQAVGGGTDTQYF.

The CDR3 loop is CSARTSEYEQYF. The CDR3 DNA reads as TGCAGCGCCCGGACTAGCGAGTACGAGCAGTACTTC. The chain joins TRBV29-1 to TRBJ2-7; 9 positions agree with TRBD2. Trimming took 7 bases from V and 4 from J; bases not matched to a gene: 5. The length of the CDR3 is 12 residues. CDR1 is SQVTM, CDR2 ANQGSEA, per germline.

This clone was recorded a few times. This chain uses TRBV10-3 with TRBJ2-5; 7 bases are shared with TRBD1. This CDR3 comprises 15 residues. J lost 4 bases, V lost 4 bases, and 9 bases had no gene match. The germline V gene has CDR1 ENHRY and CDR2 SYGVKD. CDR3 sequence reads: CAISGADRDGETQYF. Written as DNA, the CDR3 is TGTGCCATCAGTGGGGCCGACAGGGACGGAGAGACCCAGTACTTC.

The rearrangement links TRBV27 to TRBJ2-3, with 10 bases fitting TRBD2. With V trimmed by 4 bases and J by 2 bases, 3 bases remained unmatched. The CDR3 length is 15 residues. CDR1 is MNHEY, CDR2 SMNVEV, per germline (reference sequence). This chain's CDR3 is CASSYTSGTTDTQYF. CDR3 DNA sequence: TGTGCCAGCAGTTACACTAGCGGGACCACAGATACGCAGTATTTT.

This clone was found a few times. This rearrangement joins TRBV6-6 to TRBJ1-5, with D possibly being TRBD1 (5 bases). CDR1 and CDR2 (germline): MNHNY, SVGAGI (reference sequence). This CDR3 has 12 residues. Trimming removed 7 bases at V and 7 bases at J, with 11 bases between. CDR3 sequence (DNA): TGTGCCAGCAAACAGGAGGGCCAGCCCCAGCATTTT. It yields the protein CASKQEGQPQHF.

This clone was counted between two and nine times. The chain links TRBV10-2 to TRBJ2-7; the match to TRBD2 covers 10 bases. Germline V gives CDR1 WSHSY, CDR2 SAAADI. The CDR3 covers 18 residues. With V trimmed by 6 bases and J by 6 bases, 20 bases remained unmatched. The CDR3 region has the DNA TGCGCCAGCAGCCATTTAAAACTAGCGGGGTTTGGCCCTGTCGAGCAGTACTTC. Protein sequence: CASSHLKLAGFGPVEQYF.

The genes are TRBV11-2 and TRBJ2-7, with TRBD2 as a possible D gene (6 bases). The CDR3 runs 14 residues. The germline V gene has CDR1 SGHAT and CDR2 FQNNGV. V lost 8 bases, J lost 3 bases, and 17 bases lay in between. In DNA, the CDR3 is TGTGCCAGCGAAACCGGGACTCTTAACTACGAGCAGTACTTC. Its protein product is CASETGTLNYEQYF.

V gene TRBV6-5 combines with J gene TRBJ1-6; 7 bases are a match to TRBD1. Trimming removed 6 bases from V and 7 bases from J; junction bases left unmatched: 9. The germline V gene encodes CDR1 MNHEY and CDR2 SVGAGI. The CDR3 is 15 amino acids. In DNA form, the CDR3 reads TGTGCCAGCAGCAGACCGGGACAGAGAAATTCACCCCTCCACTTT. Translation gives CASSRPGQRNSPLHF.

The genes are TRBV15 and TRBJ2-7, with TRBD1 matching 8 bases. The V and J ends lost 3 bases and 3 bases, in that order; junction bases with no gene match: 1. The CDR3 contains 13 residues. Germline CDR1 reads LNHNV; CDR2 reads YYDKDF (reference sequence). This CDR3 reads CATSRDRVYEQYF. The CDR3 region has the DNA TGTGCCACCAGCAGGGACAGGGTCTACGAGCAGTACTTC.

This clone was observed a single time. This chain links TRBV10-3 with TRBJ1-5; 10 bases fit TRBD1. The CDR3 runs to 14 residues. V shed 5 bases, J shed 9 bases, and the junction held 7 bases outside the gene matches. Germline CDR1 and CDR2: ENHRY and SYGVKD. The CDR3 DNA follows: TGTGCCATCAGTCCCGGGACAGGGGTCGGGCCCCAGCATTTT. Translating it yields CAISPGTGVGPQHF.

CDR3 nucleotide sequence: TGTGCCAGCAGAAGAGGACAGGGGGGCAATCAGCCCCAGCATTTT. Amino acids: CASRRGQGGNQPQHF. The J gene is TRBJ1-5, the V gene TRBV6-5; 10 nucleotides match TRBD1. Germline loops: CDR1 MNHEY, CDR2 SVGAGI. The CDR3 has 15 residues. V dropped 6 bases and J dropped 2; count of bases not matched to a gene: 4.

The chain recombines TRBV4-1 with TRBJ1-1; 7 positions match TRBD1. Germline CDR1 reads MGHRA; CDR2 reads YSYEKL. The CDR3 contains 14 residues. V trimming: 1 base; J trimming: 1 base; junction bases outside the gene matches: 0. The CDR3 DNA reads TGCGCCAGCAGCCAAGGACAGGGGAACACTGAAGCTTTCTTT. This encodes CASSQGQGNTEAFF.

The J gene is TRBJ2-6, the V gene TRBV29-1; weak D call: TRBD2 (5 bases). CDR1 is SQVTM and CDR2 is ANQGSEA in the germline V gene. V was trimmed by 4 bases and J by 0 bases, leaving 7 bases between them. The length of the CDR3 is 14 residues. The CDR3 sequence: CSVVAGSGANVLTF. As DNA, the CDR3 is TGCAGCGTTGTTGCGGGCTCTGGGGCCAACGTCCTGACTTTC.

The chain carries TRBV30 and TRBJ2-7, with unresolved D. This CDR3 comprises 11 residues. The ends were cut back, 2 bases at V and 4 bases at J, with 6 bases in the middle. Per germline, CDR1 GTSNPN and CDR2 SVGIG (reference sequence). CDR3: CAWSLGYEQYF. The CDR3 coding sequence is TGTGCCTGGAGTCTCGGGTACGAGCAGTACTTC.

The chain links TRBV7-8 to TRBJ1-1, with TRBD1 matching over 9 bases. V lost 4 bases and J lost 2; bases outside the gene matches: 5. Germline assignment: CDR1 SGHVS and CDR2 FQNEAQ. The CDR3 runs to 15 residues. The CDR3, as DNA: TGTGCCAGCAGCTCGGACAGGGGCCGAAACACTGAAGCTTTCTTT. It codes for CASSSDRGRNTEAFF.

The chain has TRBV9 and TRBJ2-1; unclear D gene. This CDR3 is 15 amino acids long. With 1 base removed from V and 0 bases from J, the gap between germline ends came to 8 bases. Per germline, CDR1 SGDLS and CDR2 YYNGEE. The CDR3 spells CASSVRDSSYNEQFF. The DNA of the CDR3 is TGTGCCAGCAGCGTACGCGATAGCTCCTACAATGAGCAGTTCTTC.

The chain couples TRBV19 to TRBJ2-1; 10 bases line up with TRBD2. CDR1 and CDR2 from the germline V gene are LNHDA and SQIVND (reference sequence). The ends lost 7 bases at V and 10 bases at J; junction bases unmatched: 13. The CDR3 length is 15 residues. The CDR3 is CASTLAGALLEEQFF. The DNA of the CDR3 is TGTGCCAGTACCCTAGCGGGGGCCCTTCTTGAGGAGCAGTTCTTC.

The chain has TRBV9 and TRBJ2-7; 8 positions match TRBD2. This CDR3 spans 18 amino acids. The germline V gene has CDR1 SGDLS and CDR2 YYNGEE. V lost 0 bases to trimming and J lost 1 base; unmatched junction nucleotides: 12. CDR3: CASSVGAGAGEDSYEQYV. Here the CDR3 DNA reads TGTGCCAGCAGCGTAGGGGCCGGAGCGGGGGAGGATTCCTACGAGCAGTACGTC.

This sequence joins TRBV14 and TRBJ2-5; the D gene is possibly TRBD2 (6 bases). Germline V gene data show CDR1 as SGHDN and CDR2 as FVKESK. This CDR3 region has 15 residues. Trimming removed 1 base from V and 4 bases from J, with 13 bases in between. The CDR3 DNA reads TGTGCCAGCAGCCAAGTACCCGTGGGGGGAGAGACCCAGTACTTC. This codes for CASSQVPVGGETQYF. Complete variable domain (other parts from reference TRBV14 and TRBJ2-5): EAGVTQFPSHSVIEKGQTVTLRCDPISGHDNLYWYRRVMGKEIKFLLHFVKESKQDESGMPNNRFLAERTGGTYSTLKVQPAELEDSGVYFCASSQVPVGGETQYFGPGTRLLVL.